This TCR beta chain was sequenced during a study of T cell clusters in autoimmune cytopenias. Its frequency marks this clonotype as medium-sized. Its specificity is unknown. General study points: Physiological T cell clusters of healthy donors were apparently absent in primary autoimmune cytopenia patients. Compared with active autoimmune hepatitis patients, healthy donors showed 2.5 to 3-fold more exclusive TRB clusters.

Germline CDR1 is SQVTM and CDR2 is ANQGSEA. The CDR3 covers 18 residues. Multiplex touch-down PCR amplified TRB using TRB-A and TRB-B pools in one tube. TCRdb derives one entry per CDR3 protein from the multiplex PCR reads, leaving out DNA. Here the sample table reports roughly 7,000 distinct CDR3 sequences. TRB was amplified from about 270 ng of peripheral blood genomic DNA per sample. The sample also formed part of further work on T cell repertoires in aging, cancer and after chemotherapy. From that second work: Over several months to years, re-sampled healthy donor repertoires clearly shared clones.

The TCR was taken from a human donor in good health. The rearrangement joins TRBV29-1 to TRBJ2-1; without DNA, the TCRdb call of TRBD2 cannot be checked. Source material: peripheral blood. The CDR3 loop is CSVRFPPRGAGGYNEQFF.